The sequence of this TCR beta chain was determined in a study of blood T cell repertoires in COVID-19. Study-wide context: The samples span acute and convalescent COVID-19 from the United States, Italy and Spain.

The CDR3 is 16 amino acids. Between the trimmed V and J ends, which lost 4 bases and 4 bases, there was a span of 15 bases. Germline values: CDR1 SGHDT, CDR2 YYEEEE. Sequenced by immunoSEQ multiplex PCR; TCRdb stores in-frame clones only, minus some. The data contain approximately 97,000 clones, approximately 92% of them singletons. Followed over time, Seattle patients had been enrolled while infection was active. This chain connects TRBV5-6 to TRBJ1-6; D uncertain. The receptor was isolated from a woman in her fifties or sixties with COVID-19, enrolled during active disease. Sequencing input: peripheral blood. For the CDR3, the DNA is TGTGCCAGCAGCCCAGGACGGGGAGAATATAATTCACCCCTCCACTTT. Translating gives CASSPGRGEYNSPLHF.